Described below is a single TCR beta chain sequence and its context. The antigen is unknown. This sample was included in a study of breast tumors, draining lymph nodes, adjacent tissues. One entry per CDR3 protein results from TCRdb running MiXCR on the multiplex PCR reads. The data show 20,000 to 25,000 distinct CDR3 sequences, around 40% seen once. The germline gives CDR1 SGHVS, CDR2 FNYEAQ. V dropped 5 bases and J dropped 2; count of bases not matched to a gene: 13. The length of the CDR3 is 18 residues. Findings and caveats of the study: The data were judged consistent with most tumor T cells coming from lymph node and expanding in tumor. That most tumor T cells come from lymph nodes remained unproven. Luminal-like breast cancer showed significantly greater tumor-nontumor repertoire similarity than basal-like breast cancer did.

V is TRBV7-6 and J is TRBJ1-4, with 8 bases lining up with TRBD1. The clonotype comes from a female donor with breast cancer. Some clones in this sample may be carry-over from other donors' samples. Input material: breast tumor tissue. The CDR3 DNA reads as TGTGCCAGCAGCCTCAGACAGGGGATTGATTCCACTAATGAAAAACTGTTTTTT. It is translated as CASSLRQGIDSTNEKLFF.